The rows below give T cell receptor beta chains drawn from one sample of a study of blood T cell repertoires in COVID-19. Clones were read by immunoSEQ multiplex PCR, and TCRdb kept only the in-frame ones, dropping some. This table holds around 100,000 clones, around four fifths found once. The sample comprised peripheral blood. The source is a man in his sixties or seventies with active or convalescent COVID-19. Both conserved end residues are part of each CDR3. The D gene is left open where the match is weak. Some rows have no size entry. The others give once, few or many, or a class for an expanded clone.

>TRBD1|TRBJ1-2|-|TRBV28
CASTSQGQPYGYTF
TGTGCCAGCACCTCGCAGGGACAGCCCTATGGCTACACCTTC
>TRBD2|TRBJ2-3|-|TRBV7-7
CASSVTSGSSDTQYF
TGTGCTAGCAGCGTGACTAGCGGGAGTTCAGATACGCAGTATTTT
>TRBD1|TRBJ1-1|-|TRBV19
CASMGDRAVISMNTEAFF
TGTGCCAGTATGGGGGACAGGGCGGTAATATCCATGAACACTGAAGCTTTCTTT
>-|TRBJ2-3|-|TRBV3-1/TRBV3-2
CASSSSGTDTQYF
TGTGCCAGCAGCTCTAGCGGCACAGATACGCAGTATTTT
>-|TRBJ1-2|-|TRBV5-4
CASSTQRGGNYGYTF
TGTGCCAGCAGCACCCAGAGGGGGGGAAACTATGGCTACACCTTC
>-|TRBJ2-7|-|TRBV12-5
CASGVGRGEYF
TGTGCTAGTGGTGTTGGCAGGGGGGAGTACTTC
>-|TRBJ1-2|few|TRBV18
CASSPEANYGYTF
TGTGCCAGCTCACCTGAGGCGAACTATGGCTACACCTTC
>-|TRBJ1-1|-|TRBV7-6
CASSLAMNTEAFF
TGTGCCAGCAGCCTCGCGATGAACACTGAAGCTTTCTTT
>TRBD2|TRBJ2-3|-|TRBV4-3
CASSQVASGSSTDTQYF
TGCGCCAGCAGCCAAGTGGCTAGCGGGAGTAGCACAGATACGCAGTATTTT
>-|TRBJ2-1|few|TRBV12-3/TRBV12-4
CASSFGQVREFF
TGTGCCAGCAGTTTTGGGCAAGTAAGAGAGTTCTTC
>-|TRBJ1-3|-|TRBV19
CASSRGIISSNTIYF
TGTGCCAGTAGCAGGGGAATCATCTCTTCGAACACCATATATTTT
>-|TRBJ2-3|-|TRBV4-3
CASSQGRGWDTQYF
TGCGCCAGCAGCCAAGGACGCGGGTGGGATACGCAGTATTTT
>-|TRBJ1-4|-|TRBV28
CASSPIGVGNEKLFF
TGTGCCAGCAGCCCCATCGGGGTAGGGAATGAAAAACTGTTTTTT
>-|TRBJ1-2|-|TRBV7-9
CASSLVGGQDGYTF
TGTGCCAGCAGTTTGGTCGGGGGTCAGGATGGCTACACCTTC
>TRBD2|TRBJ2-7|-|TRBV2
CASSEASGGEQYF
TGTGCCAGCAGTGAAGCGTCGGGGGGCGAGCAGTACTTC
>-|TRBJ2-7|-|TRBV6-2/TRBV6-3
CASSHPSPGVHEQYF
TGTGCCAGCAGTCACCCGTCCCCGGGAGTCCACGAGCAGTACTTC
>TRBD2|TRBJ2-1|-|TRBV18
CASSLSSGGYSYNEQFF
TGTGCCAGCTCCCTATCTAGCGGGGGGTATTCCTACAATGAGCAGTTCTTC
>-|TRBJ1-1|-|TRBV5-1
CASSSTGTSNTEAFF
TGCGCCAGCTCTAGTACCGGAACCTCCAACACTGAAGCTTTCTTT
>-|TRBJ2-5|-|TRBV10-3
CAIRREGETQYF
TGTGCCATCAGGCGAGAGGGAGAGACCCAGTACTTC
>TRBD2|TRBJ2-1|-|TRBV7-9
CASRSGTSAVNEQFF
TGTGCCAGCAGATCCGGGACTAGCGCCGTAAATGAGCAGTTCTTC
>-|TRBJ2-7|-|TRBV5-6
CASSFRPTGSEQYF
TGTGCCAGCAGCTTTAGACCCACGGGGTCCGAGCAGTACTTC
>TRBD1|TRBJ1-6|many|TRBV6-6
CASSGLGQGVGSPLHF
TGTGCCAGCAGTGGACTGGGACAGGGAGTTGGTTCACCCCTCCACTTT
>-|TRBJ2-1|-|TRBV11-2
CASSSWGPDNEQFF
TGTGCCAGCAGCTCGTGGGGGCCCGACAATGAGCAGTTCTTC
>-|TRBJ1-1|-|TRBV4-2
CASSQEPVTEAFF
TGTGCCAGCAGCCAAGAGCCAGTCACTGAAGCTTTCTTT
>-|TRBJ2-1|-|TRBV5-1
CASTSGNEQFF
TGCGCCAGCACCTCAGGCAATGAGCAGTTCTTC
>-|TRBJ2-3|once|TRBV7-7
CASSRETTDTQYF
TGTGCTAGCAGCCGGGAGACGACAGATACGCAGTATTTT
>-|TRBJ1-2|-|TRBV9
CASSAGWASYGYTF
TGTGCCAGCAGCGCGGGGTGGGCGTCCTATGGCTACACCTTC
>-|TRBJ1-5|-|TRBV10-3
CAISRGSNQPQHF
TGTGCCATCAGCCGAGGTAGCAATCAGCCCCAGCATTTT
>-|TRBJ2-2|-|TRBV7-3
CASSEERATGELFF
TGTGCCAGCAGCGAGGAGCGGGCGACCGGGGAGCTGTTTTTT
>-|TRBJ2-5|once|TRBV28
CASSLTRGPTETQYF
TGTGCCAGCAGTCTCACCAGGGGACCTACCGAGACCCAGTACTTC
>-|TRBJ2-3|-|TRBV5-1
CASISGPGTDTQYF
TGCGCCAGCATCTCAGGGCCTGGAACAGATACGCAGTATTTT
>TRBD1|TRBJ1-2|-|TRBV16
CASSLGQGEVADYGYTF
TGTGCCAGCAGCCTCGGACAGGGGGAAGTGGCTGACTATGGCTACACCTTC
>TRBD2|TRBJ2-7|-|TRBV7-4
CASSKYGTSGGPSSYEQYF
TGTGCCAGCAGCAAATACGGGACTAGCGGGGGCCCTAGCTCCTACGAGCAGTACTTC